Presented here are 4 T cell receptor beta chains from one specimen sequenced in a study of T cell responses to AZD1222 COVID-19 vaccine. Here immunoSEQ multiplex PCR was the method, and the copy in TCRdb shows in-frame clones only, minus some. The sample has around 180,000 clones; 75% to 90% are singletons. The specimen was peripheral blood, collected on day 0 of AZD1222 vaccination. The source is an adult in good health.

This clone was picked up one time. DNA for the CDR3: TGTGCCAGTAGAGGGACTAGCGGGGTGCCCTACAATGAGCAGTTCTTC. It encodes CASRGTSGVPYNEQFF. This chain links TRBV19 with TRBJ2-1; 13 nucleotides align to TRBD2. CDR1 and CDR2 from the germline V gene are LNHDA and SQIVND (reference sequence). CDR3 length: 16 amino acids. With V trimmed by 6 bases and J by 2 bases, 4 bases remained unmatched.

The V call is TRBV5-1, the J call TRBJ2-3; possibly TRBD1 for D (6 bases). Germline loops: CDR1 SGHRS, CDR2 YFSETQ. The CDR3 consists of 14 residues. Trimming left V 0 bases short and J 5 bases short, with 10 bases between. The chain's CDR3 is CASSLVQGGDTQYF. CDR3 nucleotides: TGCGCCAGCAGCTTGGTACAGGGTGGAGATACGCAGTATTTT. Combining the CDR3 with reference TRBV5-1 and TRBJ2-3 gives the whole variable domain KAGVTQTPRYLIKTRGQQVTLSCSPISGHRSVSWYQQTPGQGLQFLFEYFSETQRNKGNFPGRFSGRQFSNSRSEMNVSTLELGDSALYLCASSLVQGGDTQYFGPGTRLTVL.

The chain employs TRBV19 and TRBJ2-5; 9 bases map to TRBD1. This CDR3 spans 16 amino acids. Trimming cost V 4 bases and J 4 bases; bases outside gene matches: 10. From germline, CDR1 is LNHDA and CDR2 SQIVND (reference sequence). The CDR3 DNA sequence: TGTGCCAGTAGTAGACGGACAGGGGAAGAGGGAGAGACCCAGTACTTC. Its protein product is CASSRRTGEEGETQYF. Based on the CDR3 plus reference TRBV19 and TRBJ2-5, the full variable domain is DGGITQSPKYLFRKEGQNVTLSCEQNLNHDAMYWYRQDPGQGLRLIYYSQIVNDFQKGDIAEGYSVSREKKESFPLTVTSAQKNPTAFYLCASSRRTGEEGETQYFGPGTRLLVL.

The chain uses TRBV7-3 and TRBJ2-7; D may be TRBD1 or TRBD2 (5 bases each). V lost 4 bases to trimming and J lost 2 bases, with 9 bases between them. This CDR3 is 13 amino acids long. Germline V gene lookup returns CDR1 SGHTA and CDR2 FQGTGA. The CDR3 is CASSSGPPYEQYF. Here the CDR3 DNA reads TGTGCCAGCAGCTCGGGACCTCCCTACGAGCAGTACTTC.